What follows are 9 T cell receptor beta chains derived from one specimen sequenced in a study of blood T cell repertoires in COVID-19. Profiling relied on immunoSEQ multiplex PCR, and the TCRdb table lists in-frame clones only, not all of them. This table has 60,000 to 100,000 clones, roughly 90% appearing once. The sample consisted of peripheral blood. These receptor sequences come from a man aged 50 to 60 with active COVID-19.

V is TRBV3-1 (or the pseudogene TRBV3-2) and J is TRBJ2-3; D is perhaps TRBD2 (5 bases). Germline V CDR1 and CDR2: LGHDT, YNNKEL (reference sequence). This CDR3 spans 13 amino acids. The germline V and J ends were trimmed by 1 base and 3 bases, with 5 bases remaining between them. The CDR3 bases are TGTGCCAGCAGCCAAGGGACTACAGATACGCAGTATTTT. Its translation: CASSQGTTDTQYF.

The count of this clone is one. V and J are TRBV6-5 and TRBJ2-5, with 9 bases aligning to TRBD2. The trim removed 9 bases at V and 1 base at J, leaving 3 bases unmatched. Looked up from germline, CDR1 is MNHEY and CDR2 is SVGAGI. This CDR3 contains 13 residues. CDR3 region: CASKRGVQETQYF. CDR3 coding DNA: TGTGCCAGTAAGCGGGGGGTCCAAGAGACCCAGTACTTC.

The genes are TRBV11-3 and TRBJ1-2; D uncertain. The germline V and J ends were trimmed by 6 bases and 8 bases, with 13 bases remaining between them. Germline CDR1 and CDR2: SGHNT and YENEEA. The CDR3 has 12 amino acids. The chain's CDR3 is CASRGSSEGYTF. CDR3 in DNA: TGTGCCAGCAGGGGGAGTTCGGAGGGCTACACCTTC.

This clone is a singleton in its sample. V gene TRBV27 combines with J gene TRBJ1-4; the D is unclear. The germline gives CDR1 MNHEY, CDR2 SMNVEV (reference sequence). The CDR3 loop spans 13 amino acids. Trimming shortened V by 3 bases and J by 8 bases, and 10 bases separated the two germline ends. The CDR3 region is CASSFGVTEKLFF. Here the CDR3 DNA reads TGTGCCAGCAGTTTCGGGGTTACCGAAAAACTGTTTTTT. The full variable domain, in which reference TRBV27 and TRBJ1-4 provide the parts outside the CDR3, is EAQVTQNPRYLITVTGKKLTVTCSQNMNHEYMSWYRQDPGLGLRQIYYSMNVEVTDKGDVPEGYKVSRKEKRNFPLILESPSPNQTSLYFCASSFGVTEKLFFGSGTQLSVL.

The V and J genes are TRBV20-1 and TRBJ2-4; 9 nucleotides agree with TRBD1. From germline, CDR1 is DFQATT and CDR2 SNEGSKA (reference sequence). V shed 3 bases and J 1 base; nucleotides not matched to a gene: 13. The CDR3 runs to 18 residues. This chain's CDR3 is CSASPGQGRSEAKNIQYF. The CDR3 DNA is TGCAGTGCTAGTCCGGGACAGGGACGCTCGGAGGCCAAAAACATTCAGTACTTC.

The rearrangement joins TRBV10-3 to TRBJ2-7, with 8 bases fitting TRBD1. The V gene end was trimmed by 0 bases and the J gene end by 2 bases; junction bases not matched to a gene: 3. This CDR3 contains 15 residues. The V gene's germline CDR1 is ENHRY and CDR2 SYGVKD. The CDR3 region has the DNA TGTGCCATCAGTGAGTCGTGGACAGGGCCCTACGAGCAGTACTTC. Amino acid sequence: CAISESWTGPYEQYF.

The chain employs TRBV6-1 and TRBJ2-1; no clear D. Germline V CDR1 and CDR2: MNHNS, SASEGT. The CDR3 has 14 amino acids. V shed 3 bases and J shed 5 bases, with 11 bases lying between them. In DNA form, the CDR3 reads TGTGCCAGCAGTGAGAACATCCCCGACAATGAGCAGTTCTTC. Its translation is CASSENIPDNEQFF.

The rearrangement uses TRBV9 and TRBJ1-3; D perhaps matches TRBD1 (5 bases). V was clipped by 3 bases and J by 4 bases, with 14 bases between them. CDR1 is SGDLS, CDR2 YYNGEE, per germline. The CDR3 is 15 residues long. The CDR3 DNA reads TGTGCCAGCAGCGGTGGTGGGGCTTTCGGAAACACCATATATTTT. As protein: CASSGGGAFGNTIYF.

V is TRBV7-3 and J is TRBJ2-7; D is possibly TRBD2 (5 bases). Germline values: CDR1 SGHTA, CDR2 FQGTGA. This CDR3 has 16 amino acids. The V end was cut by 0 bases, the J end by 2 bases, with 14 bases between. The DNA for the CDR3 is TGTGCCAGCAGCTTAACGTTAACAGCGGAACCCTACGAGCAGTACTTC. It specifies CASSLTLTAEPYEQYF.